These 21 T cell receptor beta chains came from one sample sequenced in a study of blood T cell repertoires in COVID-19. The table came from immunoSEQ multiplex PCR; TCRdb's copy has only in-frame clones and leaves some out. The table lists 200,000 or so clones, about four fifths of them singletons. Sequencing was carried out using peripheral blood. Receptor source: a woman aged 40 to 49 with acute or convalescent COVID-19.

The J gene is TRBJ2-5, the V gene TRBV2; D might be TRBD2 (6 bases). V dropped 7 bases and J dropped 4 bases, with 13 bases sitting between them. The CDR3 consists of 13 residues. The V gene's germline CDR1 is SNHLY and CDR2 FYNNEI. The CDR3 here is CASKRDFGETQYF. The DNA for the CDR3 is TGTGCCAGCAAACGGGACTTTGGAGAGACCCAGTACTTC.

The chain has TRBV2 and TRBJ1-1; tentatively, D is TRBD1 (6 bases). Germline CDR1 SNHLY, CDR2 FYNNEI. The CDR3 has 12 amino acids. V was pared by 6 bases and J by 4 bases, with 9 bases between. The CDR3 coding sequence is TGTGCCAGCAGCTGGACAGCCACTGAAGCTTTCTTT. Translating gives CASSWTATEAFF.

This clone has ten or more counts. The chain employs TRBV7-9 and TRBJ2-4; weak D call: TRBD1 (6 bases). CDR3 length: 16 amino acids. Per the germline V gene, CDR1 is SEHNR and CDR2 is FQNEAQ (reference sequence). Trimming left V 3 bases short and J 9 bases short, with 21 bases between. CDR3 residues: CASSFDGQRGRGIQYF. CDR3 nucleotide sequence: TGTGCCAGCAGCTTTGATGGACAACGGGGCAGGGGCATTCAGTACTTC.

The V and J genes are TRBV28 and TRBJ2-7; D ambiguous. V lost 7 bases, J lost 1 base, and 11 bases lay in between. CDR1 and CDR2 from the germline V gene are MDHEN and SYDVKM. The CDR3 has 13 residues. The CDR3 DNA follows: TGTGCCAGCAAATCCGCGGATTCCTACGAGCAGTACTTC. It codes for CASKSADSYEQYF.

This clone has only a few counts. This chain's CDR3 is CASSSEMRQPQHF. As DNA, the CDR3 is TGTGCCAGCAGCTCCGAGATGCGGCAGCCCCAGCATTTT. The chain carries TRBV7-2 and TRBJ1-5; D gene unclear. The length of the CDR3 is 13 residues. Germline V gene lookup returns CDR1 SGHTA and CDR2 FQGNSA. The V and J ends lost 4 bases and 7 bases respectively, with 11 bases between them.

The V call is TRBV2, the J call TRBJ1-1, with 11 bases lining up with TRBD1. J was trimmed by 5 bases and V by 3 bases; bases with no gene match: 2. From germline, CDR1 is SNHLY and CDR2 FYNNEI. This CDR3 region has 14 residues. This CDR3 reads CASSDGTGGTEAFF. DNA for the CDR3: TGTGCCAGCAGTGACGGGACAGGGGGGACTGAAGCTTTCTTT.

This clone was seen a handful of times. The chain joins TRBV27 to TRBJ2-7; a possible D gene is TRBD1 (6 bases). Germline assignment: CDR1 MNHEY and CDR2 SMNVEV (reference sequence). Between the trimmed V and J ends, which lost 8 bases and 4 bases, there was a span of 15 bases. CDR3 length: 13 residues. Here the CDR3 DNA reads TGTGCCAGCCGGGGTGGAGACAGGTACGAGCAGTACTTC. Translation: CASRGGDRYEQYF.

This chain uses TRBV19 with TRBJ2-1; possibly TRBD1 for D (6 bases). V was pared by 4 bases and J by 8 bases, with 21 bases between. The CDR3 spans 16 residues. The germline gives CDR1 LNHDA, CDR2 SQIVND (reference sequence). This CDR3 is CASSTAGTPQKDEQFF. The CDR3 DNA sequence: TGTGCCAGTAGTACAGCCGGGACACCCCAGAAGGATGAGCAGTTCTTC.

The chain links TRBV30 to TRBJ2-1; a weak D match, TRBD1 (6 bases). V was shortened by 5 bases and J by 9 bases, with 14 bases between the two germline ends. This CDR3 has 12 amino acids. Germline CDR1 is GTSNPN and CDR2 is SVGIG (reference sequence). CDR3 coding DNA: TGTGCCTGGGGACAGTTCACCCGTGAGCAGTTCTTC. It is translated as CAWGQFTREQFF.

V and J are TRBV28 and TRBJ2-2; TRBD1 aligns across 9 bases. Germline CDR1 reads MDHEN; CDR2 reads SYDVKM. The CDR3 runs 16 residues. The junction had 9 bases not matched to a gene; V was cut back by 5 bases and J by 5 bases. In DNA form, the CDR3 reads TGTGCCAGCAGTCAAATGGGACAGGGACTAACCGGGGAGCTGTTTTTT. Protein: CASSQMGQGLTGELFF.

The rearrangement links TRBV14 to TRBJ1-2; 7 positions agree with TRBD1. The CDR3 runs 13 residues. CDR1 is SGHDN and CDR2 is FVKESK in the germline V gene. V lost 1 base and J lost 5; bases outside the gene matches: 1. CDR3 amino acids: CASSQVTGYGYTF. For the CDR3, the DNA is TGTGCCAGCAGCCAAGTGACAGGGTATGGCTACACCTTC.

V and J are TRBV15 and TRBJ1-5, with D possibly being TRBD1 (5 bases). The germline V gene has CDR1 LNHNV and CDR2 YYDKDF (reference sequence). Trimming pared 0 bases from V and 4 bases from J, leaving 10 bases between. The CDR3 spans 15 residues. For the CDR3, the DNA is TGTGCCACCAGCAGAGATATACAGGCAAATCAGCCCCAGCATTTT. This translates into CATSRDIQANQPQHF.

The chain carries TRBV7-9 and TRBJ1-2; D ambiguous. Germline CDR1 reads SEHNR; CDR2 reads FQNEAQ (reference sequence). V dropped 1 base and J dropped 7 bases, with 13 bases sitting between them. This CDR3 is built from 14 residues. Here the CDR3 DNA reads TGTGCCAGCAGCTTAGGTCTAGAGGGTGGTGGCTACACCTTC. It translates to CASSLGLEGGGYTF.

J is TRBJ1-1 and V is TRBV5-1, with a possible D match to TRBD1 (6 bases). Germline V CDR1 and CDR2: SGHRS, YFSETQ. The CDR3 length is 18 residues. V lost 4 bases and J 3 bases, leaving 25 bases between the germline ends. The CDR3 sequence: CASSIPGAVSGRDTEAFF. The DNA of the CDR3 is TGCGCCAGCAGCATCCCAGGGGCCGTCAGCGGACGCGACACTGAAGCTTTCTTT.

The CDR3 DNA reads TGCGCCAGCAGGGGGGGCTCTGGAAACACCATATATTTT. It encodes CASRGGSGNTIYF. This rearrangement joins TRBV5-1 to TRBJ1-3, with D possibly being TRBD1 (5 bases). This CDR3 has 13 amino acids. Germline V gene lookup returns CDR1 SGHRS and CDR2 YFSETQ. V shed 5 bases and J shed 0 bases, with 6 bases lying between them.

CDR3 bases: TGCAGCGCGAAACAGGGAAAGGGCACCGGGGAGCTGTTTTTT. Encoded protein: CSAKQGKGTGELFF. V and J are TRBV29-1 and TRBJ2-2; D may be TRBD1 (6 bases). The germline V and J ends were trimmed by 7 bases and 4 bases, with 16 bases remaining between them. CDR1 and CDR2 (germline): SQVTM, ANQGSEA. This CDR3 is built from 14 residues.

There are a few counts of this clone. The gene calls are TRBV6-5 and TRBJ1-1; a possible D gene is TRBD1 (5 bases). The CDR3 loop spans 14 amino acids. V gave up 1 base and J gave up 1 base, with 7 bases separating them. Germline V gene sequence: CDR1 MNHEY, CDR2 SVGAGI. The CDR3 DNA sequence: TGTGCCAGCAGTTACTTTGGACAGAACACTGAAGCTTTCTTT. It encodes CASSYFGQNTEAFF.

The V call is TRBV5-1, the J call TRBJ2-7, with D maybe TRBD2 (5 bases). Germline CDR1 is SGHRS and CDR2 is YFSETQ. The CDR3 has 14 amino acids. Trimming left V 4 bases short and J 0 bases short, with 11 bases between. The CDR3 reads CASSETGSSYEQYF. The CDR3, as DNA: TGCGCCAGCAGCGAAACGGGAAGCTCCTACGAGCAGTACTTC.

This clone was counted once. CDR3 coding DNA: TGTGCCCAACAGGGGCCCTCCTACGAGCAGTACTTC. Translating it yields CAQQGPSYEQYF. This rearrangement joins TRBV18 to TRBJ2-7; the match to TRBD1 covers 7 bases. The CDR3 covers 12 residues. Trimming cost V 11 bases and J 0 bases; bases outside gene matches: 4. Germline-derived CDR1 and CDR2 are KGHSH and LQKENI.

This chain links TRBV6-5 with TRBJ1-6; 8 nucleotides match TRBD1. The CDR3 sequence is 14 residues long. The ends lost 7 bases at V and 9 bases at J; junction bases unmatched: 8. Germline V gene lookup returns CDR1 MNHEY and CDR2 SVGAGI. The CDR3 nucleotides are TGTGCCAGCACCCCGGGACAGGTCCTTTCACCCCTCCACTTT. It codes for CASTPGQVLSPLHF.

This rearrangement joins TRBV6-5 to TRBJ2-5; 10 bases map to TRBD2. After removal of 6 bases from V and 4 bases from J, the junction contained 8 bases not matched to a gene. This CDR3 comprises 15 residues. Looked up from germline, CDR1 is MNHEY and CDR2 is SVGAGI. The DNA of the CDR3 is TGTGCCAGCAGCAGGACTAGCGGCCTCGGAGAGACCCAGTACTTC. Amino acid sequence: CASSRTSGLGETQYF.